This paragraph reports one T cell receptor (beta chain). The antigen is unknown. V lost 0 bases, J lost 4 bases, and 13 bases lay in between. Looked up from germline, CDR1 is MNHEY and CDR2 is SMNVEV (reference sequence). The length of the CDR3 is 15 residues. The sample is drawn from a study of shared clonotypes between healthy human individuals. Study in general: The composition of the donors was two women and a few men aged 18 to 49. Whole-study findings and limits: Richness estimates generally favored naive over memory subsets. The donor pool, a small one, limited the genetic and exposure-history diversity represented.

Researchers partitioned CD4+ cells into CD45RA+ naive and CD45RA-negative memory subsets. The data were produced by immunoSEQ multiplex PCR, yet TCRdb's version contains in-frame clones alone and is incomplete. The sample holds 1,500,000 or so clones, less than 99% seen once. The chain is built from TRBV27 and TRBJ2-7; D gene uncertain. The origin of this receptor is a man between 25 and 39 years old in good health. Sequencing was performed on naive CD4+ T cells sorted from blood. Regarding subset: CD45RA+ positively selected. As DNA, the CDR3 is TGTGCCAGCAGTTTATCGAAGGACGACCTATACGAGCAGTACTTC. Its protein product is CASSLSKDDLYEQYF.